This T cell receptor (beta chain) was obtained from a study of Ad26.COV2.S vaccination and SARS-CoV-2 variants. General study results and limits: Vaccinees reportedly had broad spike-specific CD8+ and CD4+ T cell responses. Vaccine and placebo groups showed comparable non-spike TCR breadth.

The table came from immunoSEQ multiplex PCR; TCRdb's copy has only in-frame clones and leaves some out. The table has a few hundred thousand clones, around 90% seen once. The treatment here: around 19 received Ad26.COV2.S at low or high dose, single or two shots; 5 received placebo; per-sample allocation not given. Day 63 following the first vaccine or placebo injection was when the samples were taken. To note about this clone: What it recognizes is unknown.

Trimming shortened V by 6 bases and J by 4 bases, and 15 bases separated the two germline ends. Germline CDR1 and CDR2: MDHEN and SYDVKM. The CDR3 has 14 residues. The rearrangement links TRBV28 to TRBJ1-2, with D tentatively TRBD1 (6 bases). The receptor was isolated from a person between 18 and 65 years old who received the Ad26.COV2.S COVID-19 vaccine or a placebo. Sequencing was performed on peripheral blood, taken in a trial of Ad26.COV2.S vaccine versus placebo. The CDR3 protein is CASRSQGPGYGYTF. The CDR3 bases are TGTGCCAGCAGAAGCCAGGGGCCGGGCTATGGCTACACCTTC.